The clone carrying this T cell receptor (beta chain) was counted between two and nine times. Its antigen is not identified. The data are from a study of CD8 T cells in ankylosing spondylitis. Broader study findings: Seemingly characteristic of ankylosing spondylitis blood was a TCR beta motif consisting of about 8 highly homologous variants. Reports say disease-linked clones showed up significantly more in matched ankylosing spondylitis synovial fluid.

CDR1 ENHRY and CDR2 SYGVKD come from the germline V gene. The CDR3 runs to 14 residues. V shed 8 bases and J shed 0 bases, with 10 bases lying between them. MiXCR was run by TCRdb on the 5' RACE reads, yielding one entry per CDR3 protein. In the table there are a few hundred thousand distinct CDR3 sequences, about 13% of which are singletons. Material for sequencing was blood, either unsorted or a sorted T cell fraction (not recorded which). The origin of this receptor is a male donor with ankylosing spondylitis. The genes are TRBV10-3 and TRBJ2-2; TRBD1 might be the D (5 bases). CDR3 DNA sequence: TGTGCCATCCAAGACAGATCGAACACCGGGGAGCTGTTTTTT. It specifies CAIQDRSNTGELFF.